One and the same sample provided the 24 T cell receptor beta chains below, sequenced in a study of shared clonotypes between healthy human individuals. Naive CD8 populations comprised CD45RO-negative cells positively selected for CCR7, excluding terminally differentiated effector memory CD45RA+ cells. Libraries were prepared by immunoSEQ multiplex PCR; TCRdb keeps only in-frame clonotypes and omits some of them. The profile shows approximately 2,200,000 clones, 85% to 95% of them singletons. Sequenced sample: naive CD8+ T cells from PBMCs. The receptors here all came from a man aged 18 to 29 in good health. Some clones in this sample may be carry-over from other donors' samples.

J is TRBJ2-1 and V is TRBV27, with 10 bases identical to TRBD2. V dropped 6 bases and J dropped 8; count of bases not matched to a gene: 19. CDR1 is MNHEY and CDR2 is SMNVEV in the germline V gene (reference sequence). The CDR3 spans 18 residues. CDR3 DNA sequence: TGTGCCAGCAGCCCTTCAAGGGGGGACGGACTAGCGGCCTATGAGCAGTTCTTC. The encoded protein is CASSPSRGDGLAAYEQFF.

This sequence joins TRBV30 and TRBJ2-7, with 10 bases lining up with TRBD2. The CDR3 contains 17 residues. Germline loops: CDR1 GTSNPN, CDR2 SVGIG (reference sequence). V was clipped by 0 bases and J by 4 bases; unmatched bases: 12. The CDR3 region is CAWSVTAGGLVGYEQYF. The CDR3 DNA follows: TGTGCCTGGAGTGTAACAGCGGGAGGGCTAGTCGGATACGAGCAGTACTTC.

The chain employs TRBV9 and TRBJ2-5; TRBD2 matches 10 bases. V lost 0 bases and J lost 5; bases outside the gene matches: 10. CDR1 and CDR2 from the germline V gene are SGDLS and YYNGEE. This CDR3 contains 17 residues. CDR3 bases: TGTGCCAGCAGCGTAGGACTAGCGGGTTGGGTTTGGGAGACCCAGTACTTC. Translation gives CASSVGLAGWVWETQYF. The variable domain in full, completed from reference TRBV9 and TRBJ2-5, reads DSGVTQTPKHLITATGQRVTLRCSPRSGDLSVYWYQQSLDQGLQFLIQYYNGEERAKGNILERFSAQQFPDLHSELNLSSLELGDSALYFCASSVGLAGWVWETQYFGPGTRLLVL.

The rearrangement links TRBV5-1 to TRBJ1-2, with a possible D match to TRBD1 (5 bases). Germline V gene data show CDR1 as SGHRS and CDR2 as YFSETQ. Trimming cost V 0 bases and J 4 bases, with 10 bases left between them. The CDR3 runs to 14 residues. In DNA, the CDR3 is TGCGCCAGCAGCTTGGGGGGCAGTGGCTATGGCTACACCTTC. Protein product: CASSLGGSGYGYTF.

This rearrangement joins TRBV19 to TRBJ1-1; D is ambiguous. The CDR3 loop spans 14 amino acids. With 0 bases removed from V and 1 base from J, the gap between germline ends came to 6 bases. Germline V gives CDR1 LNHDA, CDR2 SQIVND (reference sequence). The CDR3 nucleotides read TGTGCCAGTAGTATAGATATAGAGAACACTGAAGCTTTCTTT. Translation gives CASSIDIENTEAFF.

This clone was recorded only once. The genes are TRBV4-1 and TRBJ2-7; tentatively, D is TRBD2 (6 bases). The CDR3 length is 12 residues. Germline CDR1 and CDR2: MGHRA and YSYEKL. Trimming left V 1 base short and J 6 bases short, with 7 bases between. For the CDR3, the DNA is TGCGCCAGCAGCCAAGTAGCGGCCGAGCAGTACTTC. Translating gives CASSQVAAEQYF.

V gene TRBV27 combines with J gene TRBJ1-2; no reliable D call. Between the trimmed V and J ends, which lost 3 bases and 5 bases, there was a span of 13 bases. The CDR3 sequence is 14 residues long. Germline-derived CDR1 and CDR2 are MNHEY and SMNVEV (reference sequence). The CDR3 spells CASSFSRSGYGYTF. CDR3 in DNA: TGTGCCAGCAGTTTTAGTCGGTCCGGATATGGCTACACCTTC.

This clone has a handful of counts. The chain joins TRBV9 to TRBJ2-1, with D perhaps matching TRBD1 (5 bases). Trimming stripped 0 bases from V and 9 bases from J, with 13 bases between. From germline, CDR1 is SGDLS and CDR2 YYNGEE. The length of the CDR3 is 14 residues. The DNA of the CDR3 is TGTGCCAGCAGCGTAGGAGGATGGGGCCCTGAGCAGTTCTTC. Amino acid sequence: CASSVGGWGPEQFF.

The V call is TRBV9, the J call TRBJ2-1; D gene uncertain. The length of the CDR3 is 15 residues. From germline, CDR1 is SGDLS and CDR2 YYNGEE. V was pared by 0 bases and J by 0 bases, with 7 bases between. The chain's CDR3 is CASSVGSRSYNEQFF. The CDR3 bases are TGTGCCAGCAGCGTAGGCTCACGCTCCTACAATGAGCAGTTCTTC.

The rearrangement uses TRBV6-1 and TRBJ1-1, with D tentatively TRBD1 (6 bases). There are 12 residues in the CDR3. Trimming removed 10 bases from V and 0 bases from J, with 9 bases in between. From germline, CDR1 is MNHNS and CDR2 SASEGT. The DNA of the CDR3 is TGTGCCAACAGGGAAATGAACACTGAAGCTTTCTTT. This codes for CANREMNTEAFF.

V and J are TRBV7-9 and TRBJ2-7; 7 nucleotides line up with TRBD2. The CDR3 runs to 15 residues. V dropped 3 bases and J dropped 2; count of bases not matched to a gene: 7. Germline V lookup: CDR1 SEHNR, CDR2 FQNEAQ (reference sequence). The CDR3 here is CASSFPTSSPYEQYF. DNA of the CDR3: TGTGCCAGCAGCTTCCCGACTAGCAGCCCCTACGAGCAGTACTTC.

The CDR3 is CASSVLVGAHEQYF. The CDR3 nucleotides read TGTGCCAGCAGCGTACTGGTGGGAGCGCACGAGCAGTACTTC. V usage is TRBV9 and J usage is TRBJ2-7, with D perhaps TRBD2 (5 bases). V lost 1 base, J lost 5 bases, and 13 bases lay in between. The CDR3 extends over 14 amino acids. Germline CDR1 reads SGDLS; CDR2 reads YYNGEE.

Remarks on this clone: At the DNA level, this CDR3 is encoded by other sequences in the same sample as well. This chain links TRBV5-1 with TRBJ2-2; D is ambiguous. This CDR3 region has 12 residues. Germline V gene lookup returns CDR1 SGHRS and CDR2 YFSETQ. V lost 0 bases and J lost 6, with 3 bases in between. This CDR3 reads CASSLGAGELFF. The CDR3 DNA reads TGCGCCAGCAGCTTGGGTGCCGGGGAGCTGTTTTTT.

This clone appeared once. The V call is TRBV27, the J call TRBJ1-1; D remains unclear. V was pared by 1 base and J by 0 bases, with 9 bases between. Per the germline V gene, CDR1 is MNHEY and CDR2 is SMNVEV (reference sequence). This CDR3 has 15 amino acids. The CDR3 nucleotides read TGTGCCAGCAGTTTATGGAACAACTTGAACACTGAAGCTTTCTTT. Its translation: CASSLWNNLNTEAFF.

V and J are TRBV5-1 and TRBJ2-1, with 12 bases that match TRBD2. This CDR3 spans 18 amino acids. The germline V gene encodes CDR1 SGHRS and CDR2 YFSETQ. Trimming cost V 4 bases and J 1 base; bases outside gene matches: 9. The CDR3, as DNA: TGCGCCAGCAGCGCGACTAGCGGGAGAATTTGGTCCTACAATGAGCAGTTCTTC. It is translated as CASSATSGRIWSYNEQFF.

V and J are TRBV14 and TRBJ2-7, with 9 bases matching TRBD2. Trimming took 0 bases from V and 2 from J; bases not matched to a gene: 5. CDR3 length: 16 amino acids. Germline lookup yields CDR1 SGHDN and CDR2 FVKESK. As DNA, the CDR3 is TGTGCCAGCAGCCAAGATATACCTAGCGGGGCCTACGAGCAGTACTTC. It translates to CASSQDIPSGAYEQYF.

CDR3 nucleotides: TGTGCCAGCAGAAGGACGGATCGCGAGCAGTACTTC. Its protein product is CASRRTDREQYF. The chain links TRBV25-1 to TRBJ2-7, with D hard to call. Germline CDR1 MGHDK, CDR2 SYGVNS. V shed 6 bases and J shed 6 bases, with 12 bases lying between them. The CDR3 sequence is 12 residues long.

The gene calls are TRBV27 and TRBJ2-1; 11 nucleotides align to TRBD2. The V gene's germline CDR1 is MNHEY and CDR2 SMNVEV (reference sequence). The length of the CDR3 is 16 residues. The trim removed 2 bases at V and 8 bases at J, leaving 8 bases unmatched. The CDR3 DNA is TGTGCCAGCAGTTTAATTTCACTAGCGGGAGTCGATGAGCAGTTCTTC. Its translation is CASSLISLAGVDEQFF.

This clone appeared once. The gene calls are TRBV5-1 and TRBJ2-7; 15 positions agree with TRBD2. V dropped 0 bases and J dropped 0; count of bases not matched to a gene: 4. Germline values: CDR1 SGHRS, CDR2 YFSETQ. This CDR3 comprises 18 residues. CDR3 DNA sequence: TGCGCCAGCAGCTTGGGGGGACTAGCGGGAGGAACCTCCTACGAGCAGTACTTC. Encoded protein: CASSLGGLAGGTSYEQYF.

This clone has only a few counts. The V and J genes are TRBV19 and TRBJ2-3; D ambiguous. Between the trimmed V and J ends, which lost 10 bases and 0 bases, there was a span of 14 bases. CDR3 length: 14 amino acids. Germline V CDR1 and CDR2: LNHDA, SQIVND (reference sequence). The CDR3 coding sequence is TGTGCCACCTCCCGTGGCCGGAGCACAGATACGCAGTATTTT. This gives the protein CATSRGRSTDTQYF.

This chain joins TRBV6-5 and TRBJ2-7; D ambiguous. This CDR3 has 12 amino acids. V was clipped by 2 bases and J by 6 bases, with 8 bases between them. CDR1 MNHEY and CDR2 SVGAGI come from the germline V gene. CDR3 bases: TGTGCCAGCAGTTACGGGTCAGCCGAGCAGTACTTC. Its protein product is CASSYGSAEQYF.

J is TRBJ1-2 and V is TRBV28; 9 bases are shared with TRBD1. There are 16 residues in the CDR3. V gave up 3 bases and J gave up 4 bases; unmatched junction bases: 9. CDR1 is MDHEN, CDR2 SYDVKM, per germline. The CDR3 DNA reads as TGTGCCAGCAGTTTCGGACAGGGGATCCCTTCCTATGGCTACACCTTC. It yields the protein CASSFGQGIPSYGYTF.

The chain carries TRBV4-1 and TRBJ2-7; TRBD2 agrees at 12 bases. The CDR3 is 17 amino acids. Germline V CDR1 and CDR2: MGHRA, YSYEKL. V lost 6 bases, J lost 6 bases, and 15 bases stayed unmatched. CDR3 amino acids: CASSRSSGTSGFSEQYF. The CDR3 DNA reads as TGCGCCAGCAGTCGTTCTTCCGGGACTAGCGGGTTCAGCGAGCAGTACTTC.

The V call is TRBV28, the J call TRBJ1-5; D is unresolved. Trimming left V 3 bases short and J 2 bases short, with 11 bases between. The CDR3 sequence is 15 residues long. Per germline, CDR1 MDHEN and CDR2 SYDVKM. The CDR3 reads CASSFKGKGNQPQHF. In DNA, the CDR3 is TGTGCCAGCAGTTTTAAGGGTAAGGGCAATCAGCCCCAGCATTTT.